These 32 T cell receptor beta chains were all obtained from the same sample, sequenced in a study of spatial heterogeneity in lung cancer. These TCRs are of unknown antigen specificity. The study's findings and limits: Tumoral mutation counts were tracked by counts of expanded intratumoral alpha and beta TCRs.

MiXCR was run by TCRdb on the 5' RACE reads, yielding one entry per CDR3 protein. Of roughly 15,000 distinct CDR3 sequences in the sample, roughly 6.6% were seen once. Time point in this sample: sample taken at primary tumor resection. The sample in question was lung tumor tissue, obtained at surgery. The source of these receptors is a male donor with early-stage non-small cell lung cancer.

Many counts were recorded for this clonotype. J is TRBJ2-2 and V is TRBV10-1, with 7 bases matching TRBD2. The V segment lost 5 bases and the J segment 6 bases; nucleotides outside the gene matches: 3. The CDR3 runs to 13 residues. From germline, CDR1 is WNHNN and CDR2 SYGVQD (reference sequence). CDR3 amino acids: CASSLLAPGELFF. The CDR3 bases are TGCGCCAGCAGTTTACTAGCGCCCGGGGAGCTGTTTTTT.

This clonotype was detected ten times or more. The chain uses TRBV29-1 and TRBJ2-7; the D gene is possibly TRBD2 (5 bases). V was cut by 1 base and J by 5 bases, with 9 bases left in between. Germline loops: CDR1 SQVTM, CDR2 ANQGSEA. The CDR3 consists of 12 residues. Here the CDR3 reads CSVEVFGDEQYF. CDR3 sequence (DNA): TGCAGCGTTGAAGTCTTCGGGGACGAGCAGTACTTC.

This clonotype was counted many times. The chain joins TRBV2 to TRBJ2-7, with D hard to call. The germline V gene has CDR1 SNHLY and CDR2 FYNNEI. Trimming shortened V by 5 bases and J by 2 bases, and 7 bases separated the two germline ends. The CDR3 contains 12 residues. The CDR3 sequence is CASSLDTYEQYF. Written as DNA, the CDR3 is TGTGCCAGCAGTTTAGATACCTACGAGCAGTACTTC.

This clonotype was seen ten or more times. The chain is built from TRBV6-2 or TRBV6-3 and TRBJ2-6; D gene ambiguous. V lost 6 bases, J lost 0 bases, and 12 bases lay in between. Germline V gene lookup returns CDR1 MNHEY and CDR2 SVGEGT. This CDR3 is built from 16 residues. CDR3: CASSRMALSGANVLTF. CDR3 coding DNA: TGTGCCAGCAGCCGGATGGCTCTCTCTGGGGCCAACGTCCTGACTTTC.

This clonotype turned up a few times. This sequence joins TRBV6-5 and TRBJ2-1, with 7 bases identical to TRBD1. The length of the CDR3 is 13 residues. CDR1 and CDR2 (germline): MNHEY, SVGAGI. Unmatched junction bases numbered 4, after V lost 5 bases and J lost 6 bases. This chain's CDR3 is CASSRGQANEQFF. As DNA, the CDR3 is TGTGCCAGCAGTCGTGGACAGGCCAATGAGCAGTTCTTC.

On this clonotype itself: This may come from a read error, since a much larger clone is one base off. A read error is likely, as this CDR3 ends without the conserved phenylalanine or tryptophan. The rearrangement joins TRBV12-5 to TRBJ2-1, with 11 nucleotides matching TRBD2. The CDR3 contains 18 residues. Germline lookup yields CDR1 LGHNT and CDR2 FRNRAP. The ends lost 2 bases at V and 1 base at J; junction bases unmatched: 7. The CDR3 region is CASGLSETSGNSYNEQFL. The CDR3 nucleotides read TGTGCTAGTGGTTTGAGCGAGACTAGCGGGAATTCCTACAATGAGCAGTTCTTG.

This clonotype occurred many times. The V and J genes are TRBV30 and TRBJ1-6; 10 bases align to TRBD1. The germline V gene has CDR1 GTSNPN and CDR2 SVGIG (reference sequence). The CDR3 covers 16 residues. V shed 3 bases, J shed 7 bases, and the junction held 9 bases outside the gene matches. The CDR3 protein is CAWRKPRQGANSPLHF. The DNA of the CDR3 is TGTGCCTGGAGGAAACCCCGACAGGGGGCGAATTCACCCCTCCACTTT.

This clonotype has at least ten counts. The rearrangement joins TRBV30 to TRBJ2-3; D remains ambiguous. The CDR3 is 13 amino acids. The germline CDR1 and CDR2 sequences are GTSNPN and SVGIG (reference sequence). V was clipped by 8 bases and J by 3 bases, with 15 bases between them. The CDR3 DNA reads as TGTGCCGGCCTGGTGCATTGGACAGATACGCAGTATTTT. Translation: CAGLVHWTDTQYF.

This clonotype was seen many times. J is TRBJ2-3 and V is TRBV5-1; 12 nucleotides agree with TRBD2. This CDR3 has 18 residues. Trimming at V came to 3 bases and at J to 2 bases, leaving 10 bases not matched to a gene. Germline-derived CDR1 and CDR2 are SGHRS and YFSETQ. The CDR3 DNA sequence: TGCGCCAGCAGCTCAAAGGGACTAGCGGGCGCTACCACAGATACGCAGTATTTT. Amino acid sequence: CASSSKGLAGATTDTQYF.

This clonotype has just a few counts. This chain joins TRBV7-2 and TRBJ1-5; no clear D. The CDR3 extends over 15 amino acids. CDR1 and CDR2 from the germline V gene are SGHTA and FQGNSA. The ends were cut back, 1 base at V and 0 bases at J, with 7 bases in the middle. CDR3 sequence: CASSLGEYSNQPQHF. The CDR3 region has the DNA TGTGCCAGCAGCTTAGGCGAATATAGCAATCAGCCCCAGCATTTT.

This clonotype was picked up many times. V is TRBV29-1 and J is TRBJ2-7; 7 nucleotides line up with TRBD2. From germline, CDR1 is SQVTM and CDR2 ANQGSEA. The CDR3 is 12 amino acids. V lost 7 bases and J lost 5; bases outside the gene matches: 8. The DNA of the CDR3 is TGCAGCGCCTCGGGTGGGGGGGACGAGCAGTACGTC. Amino acids: CSASGGGDEQYV.

There are many counts of this clonotype. The chain carries TRBV5-6 and TRBJ2-6, with D perhaps matching TRBD1 (6 bases). The CDR3 consists of 17 residues. The ends were cut back, 4 bases at V and 0 bases at J, with 14 bases in the middle. The germline gives CDR1 SGHDT, CDR2 YYEEEE. The CDR3 nucleotides are TGTGCCAGCAGCCGACAGGAGACCATCTCTGGGGCCAACGTCCTGACTTTC. It yields the protein CASSRQETISGANVLTF.

This clonotype showed up many times. CDR3: CASSPLPGHGGTQYF. CDR3 sequence (DNA): TGTGCCAGCAGCCCTCTTCCGGGACACGGAGGGACCCAGTACTTC. The chain joins TRBV7-2 to TRBJ2-5; perhaps TRBD1 as D (6 bases). The CDR3 runs 15 residues. The germline V and J ends were trimmed by 5 bases and 7 bases, with 20 bases remaining between them. Germline CDR1 is SGHTA and CDR2 is FQGNSA.

This chain uses TRBV18 with TRBJ2-2; 8 nucleotides align to TRBD2. The CDR3 has 14 residues. The germline V gene has CDR1 KGHSH and CDR2 LQKENI. Trimming cost V 6 bases and J 6 bases; bases outside gene matches: 6. CDR3 loop: CASSVGLAPGELFF. DNA for the CDR3: TGTGCCAGCTCCGTTGGACTAGCCCCCGGGGAGCTGTTTTTT.

This clonotype came up many times. The CDR3 is CASSHKRGSGNTIYF. The CDR3 DNA follows: TGTGCCAGCAGCCACAAACGGGGCTCTGGAAACACCATATATTTT. The V call is TRBV3-1, the J call TRBJ1-3; D ambiguous. The CDR3 is made up of 15 amino acids. Germline V gene lookup returns CDR1 LGHDT and CDR2 YNNKEL (reference sequence). V lost 3 bases, J lost 0 bases, and 9 bases lay in between.

This clonotype was seen ten or more times. The chain recombines TRBV20-1 with TRBJ1-1; 9 bases align to TRBD1. CDR3 length: 19 residues. The V gene end was trimmed by 4 bases and the J gene end by 1 base; junction bases not matched to a gene: 19. From germline, CDR1 is DFQATT and CDR2 SNEGSKA (reference sequence). The DNA of the CDR3 is TGCAGTGCTACCCTGACAGGGGGGACAAGCAAGAAGTGGAACACTGAAGCTTTCTTT. Encoded protein: CSATLTGGTSKKWNTEAFF.

This clonotype was counted only a few times. The genes are TRBV4-2 and TRBJ2-1; D ambiguous. Germline V lookup: CDR1 LGHNA, CDR2 YNFKEQ. The CDR3 totals 14 residues. V dropped 4 bases and J dropped 8 bases, with 15 bases sitting between them. CDR3 residues: CASSPTRSGDEQFF. CDR3 coding DNA: TGTGCCAGCAGCCCCACCCGTTCGGGCGATGAGCAGTTCTTC.

This clonotype was counted only a few times. The chain links TRBV6-1 to TRBJ1-3, with D possibly being TRBD1 (6 bases). Germline assignment: CDR1 MNHNS and CDR2 SASEGT. The CDR3 loop spans 16 amino acids. Deletions cut 2 bases from V and 0 bases from J, with 11 bases between. CDR3 in amino acids: CASSETAGDSGNTIYF. The CDR3 DNA sequence: TGTGCCAGCAGTGAAACGGCAGGGGACTCTGGAAACACCATATATTTT.

There are many counts of this clonotype. The V gene is TRBV6-5, the J gene TRBJ2-2; tentatively, D is TRBD2 (5 bases). The germline V gene has CDR1 MNHEY and CDR2 SVGAGI. V dropped 2 bases and J dropped 5 bases, with 12 bases sitting between them. This CDR3 comprises 15 residues. The CDR3 region has the DNA TGTGCCAGCAGTTACGGGCTAGCTACGACCGGGGAGCTGTTTTTT. Translation: CASSYGLATTGELFF.

This clonotype appeared many times. The V call is TRBV12-3 or TRBV12-4, the J call TRBJ2-1, with unresolved D. The CDR3 length is 13 residues. V was clipped by 7 bases and J by 0 bases, with 7 bases between them. The CDR3 is CASTTSSYNEQFF. The DNA for the CDR3 is TGTGCCAGCACCACGAGCTCCTACAATGAGCAGTTCTTC.

This clonotype was detected many times. The V call is TRBV6-5, the J call TRBJ2-6; D is possibly TRBD1 (5 bases). In germline, CDR1 is MNHEY, CDR2 SVGAGI. Between the trimmed V and J ends, which lost 7 bases and 2 bases, there was a span of 18 bases. The CDR3 runs 17 residues. The CDR3 loop reads CASTFTGMGPGANVLTF. The CDR3 DNA reads TGTGCCAGCACGTTTACCGGAATGGGGCCTGGGGCCAACGTCCTGACTTTC.

This clonotype appeared many times. This sequence joins TRBV7-9 and TRBJ1-1, with D hard to call. V lost 3 bases to trimming and J lost 2 bases, with 7 bases between them. Germline assignment: CDR1 SEHNR and CDR2 FQNEAQ (reference sequence). The CDR3 covers 13 residues. This chain's CDR3 is CASSFSLNTEAFF. The CDR3 DNA reads as TGTGCCAGCAGCTTCTCCCTTAACACTGAAGCTTTCTTT.

This clonotype has a count of ten or more. V and J are TRBV7-2 and TRBJ2-2; a weak D match, TRBD1 (6 bases). Trimming cost V 2 bases and J 4 bases, with 8 bases left between them. There are 14 residues in the CDR3. The germline V gene encodes CDR1 SGHTA and CDR2 FQGNSA. The CDR3 nucleotides are TGTGCCAGCAGCTTAAACAGGGTCACCGGGGAGCTGTTTTTT. This sequence encodes CASSLNRVTGELFF.

This clonotype qualifies as medium-sized. This chain joins TRBV29-1 and TRBJ1-4; D unclear. V dropped 0 bases and J dropped 5 bases, with 4 bases sitting between them. CDR1 is SQVTM, CDR2 ANQGSEA, per germline. This CDR3 spans 12 amino acids. As DNA, the CDR3 is TGCAGCGTTGAAGATGAAAATGAAAAACTGTTTTTT. Translation gives CSVEDENEKLFF.

In this sample, this clonotype turned up a few times. The rearrangement joins TRBV6-1 to TRBJ1-3; no firm D call. CDR1 is MNHNS and CDR2 is SASEGT in the germline V gene. CDR3 length: 13 amino acids. With 7 bases removed from V and 1 base from J, the gap between germline ends came to 8 bases. The CDR3 region is CASIAASGNTIYF. The CDR3 DNA sequence: TGTGCCAGCATTGCGGCGTCTGGAAACACCATATATTTT.

This clonotype is classed as medium-sized. In DNA, the CDR3 is TGTGCCAGCAGCTTAGGCCAGGGGGCGGACAATGAGCAGTTCTTC. Translation gives CASSLGQGADNEQFF. The chain combines TRBV7-9 with TRBJ2-1; TRBD1 matches at 8 bases. This CDR3 region has 15 residues. Looked up from germline, CDR1 is SEHNR and CDR2 is FQNEAQ (reference sequence). V was pared by 1 base and J by 5 bases, with 4 bases of the junction left unmatched.

The CDR3 coding sequence is TGTGCCAGTAGTAATGGAGGGGGCAATTATCAGCCCCAGCATTTT. It translates to CASSNGGGNYQPQHF. The chain combines TRBV19 with TRBJ1-5; 7 bases are a match to TRBD1. The CDR3 sequence is 15 residues long. The germline CDR1 and CDR2 sequences are LNHDA and SQIVND (reference sequence). With V trimmed by 4 bases and J by 5 bases, 8 bases remained unmatched. Full variable domain (outside the CDR3, taken from reference TRBV19 and TRBJ1-5): DGGITQSPKYLFRKEGQNVTLSCEQNLNHDAMYWYRQDPGQGLRLIYYSQIVNDFQKGDIAEGYSVSREKKESFPLTVTSAQKNPTAFYLCASSNGGGNYQPQHFGDGTRLSIL.

This clonotype was detected ten times or more. CDR3 sequence: CASSQERRFRTDTQYF. The DNA for the CDR3 is TGTGCCAGCAGCCAAGAGAGGAGGTTTCGTACAGATACGCAGTATTTT. This chain connects TRBV3-1 to TRBJ2-3; tentatively, D is TRBD2 (5 bases). V gave up 0 bases and J gave up 3 bases, with 13 bases separating them. The CDR3 is made up of 16 amino acids. From germline, CDR1 is LGHDT and CDR2 YNNKEL (reference sequence).

This clonotype is large in the sample. The rearrangement links TRBV7-6 to TRBJ2-3; 10 bases fit TRBD2. This CDR3 spans 15 amino acids. V shed 5 bases and J 6 bases; nucleotides not matched to a gene: 8. Germline lookup yields CDR1 SGHVS and CDR2 FNYEAQ. Written as DNA, the CDR3 is TGTGCCAGCAGCGTGGTTAGCGGGGGGTATGATACGCAGTATTTT. Its protein is CASSVVSGGYDTQYF.

This clonotype was observed many times. This chain links TRBV12-3 or TRBV12-4 with TRBJ1-1; TRBD1 agrees at 7 bases. J gave up 5 bases and V 5 bases, and 5 bases lay outside the gene matches. The CDR3 runs to 13 residues. The CDR3 protein is CASSPTGKTEAFF. Here the CDR3 DNA reads TGTGCCAGCAGTCCGACAGGGAAGACTGAAGCTTTCTTT.

CDR3 DNA sequence: TGCAGCGTTCACAGGGGCGATGGCTACACCTTC. Its protein product is CSVHRGDGYTF. The chain is built from TRBV29-1 and TRBJ1-2, with 7 bases matching TRBD1. The germline V gene has CDR1 SQVTM and CDR2 ANQGSEA. There are 11 residues in the CDR3. J lost 6 bases, V lost 5 bases, and 3 bases had no gene match.

This clonotype occurred many times. V gene TRBV20-1 combines with J gene TRBJ1-5; possibly TRBD1 for D (5 bases). Germline CDR1 is DFQATT and CDR2 is SNEGSKA (reference sequence). The CDR3 has 13 amino acids. V dropped 3 bases and J dropped 6 bases, with 12 bases sitting between them. In DNA, the CDR3 is TGCAGTGCTAGTGGGGGGGTTAGTCAGCCCCAGCATTTT. It codes for CSASGGVSQPQHF.